These 5 T cell receptor beta chains originate from one sample sequenced in a study of blood T cells in healthy people across ages. Together with a sample-barcoded 5' primer, a J-beta primer mix was included in a second PCR lasting about 6 to 12 cycles. Using its own MiXCR run on the 5' RACE reads, TCRdb lists one record per CDR3 protein. The sample consists of about 800,000 distinct CDR3 sequences, 35% to 50% of them appearing once. Sequences were obtained from blood. These receptors originate from a man older than 75 in good health.

The chain combines TRBV7-9 with TRBJ1-6; 9 bases agree with TRBD1. Germline V lookup: CDR1 SEHNR, CDR2 FQNEAQ (reference sequence). The CDR3 extends over 13 amino acids. V shed 9 bases, J shed 7 bases, and the junction held 4 bases outside the gene matches. The CDR3 spells CASGQGLNSPLHF. The CDR3 bases are TGTGCCAGTGGACAGGGGCTCAATTCACCCCTCCACTTT.

The chain combines TRBV20-1 with TRBJ2-7; 10 positions match TRBD2. The CDR3 spans 13 residues. Germline assignment: CDR1 DFQATT and CDR2 SNEGSKA (reference sequence). The V and J ends lost 5 bases and 2 bases, in that order; junction bases with no gene match: 3. CDR3 amino acids: CSALAGGTYEQYF. The CDR3 bases are TGCAGTGCTTTAGCGGGAGGTACCTACGAGCAGTACTTC.

The J gene is TRBJ2-5, the V gene TRBV5-8, with TRBD2 matching over 12 bases. The end of the DNA fits TRBJ2-1 better, so the J call may be wrong. Germline V gene data show CDR1 as SGHTS and CDR2 as YDEGEE. This CDR3 is 16 amino acids long. The CDR3 sequence: CASSYGLAGFQETQFF. CDR3 DNA sequence: TGTGCCAGCAGCTATGGACTAGCGGGGTTCCAAGAGACCCAGTTCTTC.

This clonotype has only a few counts. V gene TRBV6-1 combines with J gene TRBJ2-7; D unresolved. The CDR3 has 15 residues. Germline V gene lookup returns CDR1 MNHNS and CDR2 SASEGT. Trimming pared 6 bases from V and 5 bases from J, leaving 20 bases between. This chain's CDR3 is CASRGTALGVNEQYF. In DNA form, the CDR3 reads TGTGCCAGCAGAGGAACGGCCTTGGGCGTTAACGAGCAGTACTTC.

This clonotype has more than one count but fewer than ten. V usage is TRBV7-2 and J usage is TRBJ2-1; 8 positions match TRBD2. CDR3 length equals 14 residues. The germline V gene encodes CDR1 SGHTA and CDR2 FQGNSA. Trimming cost V 5 bases and J 9 bases; bases outside gene matches: 9. The CDR3 spells CASSPSGGAAEQFF. DNA for the CDR3: TGTGCCAGCAGCCCGTCGGGGGGGGCGGCTGAGCAGTTCTTC.